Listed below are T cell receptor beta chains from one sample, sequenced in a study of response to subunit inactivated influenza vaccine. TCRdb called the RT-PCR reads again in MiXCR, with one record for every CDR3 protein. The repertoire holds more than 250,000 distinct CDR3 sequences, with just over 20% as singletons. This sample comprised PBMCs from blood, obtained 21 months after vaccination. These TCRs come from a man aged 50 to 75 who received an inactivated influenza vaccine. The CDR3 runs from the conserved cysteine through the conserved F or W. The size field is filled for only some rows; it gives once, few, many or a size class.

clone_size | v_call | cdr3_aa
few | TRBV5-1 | CASSLASRGTGELFF
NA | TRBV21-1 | CASSLARRQIYEQYF
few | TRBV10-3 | CAISVDRANSPLHF
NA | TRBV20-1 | CSARNTPNSPLHF
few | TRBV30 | CAWSPNSGIATF
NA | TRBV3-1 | CASSRLAGYNEQFF
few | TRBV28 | CASVGVTNTEAFF
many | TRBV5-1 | CASSQQGNTEAFF
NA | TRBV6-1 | CASSEARQSNQPQHF
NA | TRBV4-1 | CASSQSVMTEAFF
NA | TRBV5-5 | CASSPNPSTSGKWQFF
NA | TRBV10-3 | CAISAGLHETQYF
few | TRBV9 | CASSARTSGNTGELFF
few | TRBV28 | CASSPLLRTGNSYGYTF
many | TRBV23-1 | CASSQVRGTYNQPQHF
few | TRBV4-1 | CASSQEATTPREQYF
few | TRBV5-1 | CASGLAGDSYEQYF
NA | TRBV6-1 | CASSEAGSTDTQYF
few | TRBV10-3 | CAISGWGVDEQFF